The clone carrying this T cell receptor beta chain was detected a few times. The antigen is undetermined. No cell fractionation was done, so the repertoire covers all unsorted peripheral blood T cells. This entry belongs to a study of HIV-infected patients and healthy controls. Alpha and beta constant-region primers primed reverse transcription of about 500 ng RNA. Each of the alpha and beta chains got its own library through chain-specific third strand synthesis with indices. One entry per CDR3 protein, called by TCRdb with MiXCR from the 5' RACE reads. The data hold some 13,000 distinct CDR3 sequences, with roughly 9.9% observed a single time. Findings and limits, study-wide: Healthy controls carried many MAIT alpha-chain CDR3s, while HIV+ repertoires had few. Comparisons were complicated because patients and controls had unequal numbers of distinct sequences. Compared with untreated HIV+ repertoires, healthy controls showed roughly threefold more distinct CDR3s and higher Shannon diversity.

The sample comprised blood. The source of this sequence is an adult in good health.

The CDR3 nucleotides are TGTGCCTGGAAGGGGCTTACAAGTCACTTACTCCACTTT. Protein: CAWKGLTSHLLHF. The chain has TRBV30 and TRBJ1-6, with D maybe TRBD1 (5 bases). Germline assignment: CDR1 GTSNPN and CDR2 SVGIG (reference sequence). V lost 4 bases and J lost 16, with 20 bases in between. The CDR3 runs 13 residues. The variable domain in full, completed from reference TRBV30 and TRBJ1-6, reads SQTIHQWPATLVQPVGSPLSLECTVEGTSNPNLYWYRQAAGRGLQLLFYSVGIGQISSEVPQNLSASRPQDRQFILSSKKLLLSDSGFYLCAWKGLTSHLLHFGNGTRLTVT.